Presented here are 24 T cell receptor beta chains from one specimen sequenced in a study of tumor and adjacent non-tumor tissue in lung cancer. This sample's RNA came from whole unsorted tissue. The normal lung tissue was taken more than 3 cm from the tumor edge. The library came from three nested PCR rounds adapted from ARM-PCR protocols. TCRdb fed the multiplex PCR reads into MiXCR, producing one record per CDR3 protein. Of approximately 120,000 distinct CDR3 sequences listed, about 63% are singletons. Sequenced input: distant non-tumor lung tissue. These receptors all stem from a man between 60 and 75 years old with non-small cell lung cancer.

V is TRBV20-1 and J is TRBJ2-1, with 9 bases lining up with TRBD2. Trimming cost V 7 bases and J 0 bases; bases outside gene matches: 10. This CDR3 contains 16 residues. Germline assignment: CDR1 DFQATT and CDR2 SNEGSKA (reference sequence). The CDR3 DNA sequence: TGCAGTGTAGACGGACTAGCGAACAGCTCCTACAATGAGCAGTTCTTC. Residues: CSVDGLANSSYNEQFF.

At least ten counts were recorded for this clonotype. CDR3 in amino acids: CASTLGLAVNTGELFF. The CDR3, as DNA: TGTGCCAGCACCCTGGGCCTAGCGGTGAACACCGGGGAGCTGTTTTTT. The chain combines TRBV6-5 with TRBJ2-2; TRBD2 agrees at 7 bases. The V and J ends lost 7 bases and 1 base, in that order; junction bases with no gene match: 9. This CDR3 is 16 amino acids long. CDR1 is MNHEY and CDR2 is SVGAGI in the germline V gene.

In this sample, this clonotype turned up many times. A much larger clone differs from this one at a single base, so this may be a read error. The V call is TRBV10-2, the J call TRBJ2-3, with D unresolved. The CDR3 consists of 11 residues. Germline CDR1 and CDR2: WSHSY and SAAADI. CDR3 amino acids: CASSVADAQYF. DNA for the CDR3: TGCGCCAGCAGTGTAGCAGATGCGCAGTATTTT.

For this clonotype: A much larger clone sits a single nucleotide away, making a read error possible. The gene calls are TRBV2 and TRBJ2-1; the D gene is possibly TRBD2 (6 bases). This CDR3 contains 14 residues. CDR1 is SNHLY and CDR2 is FYNNEI in the germline V gene. In nucleotides, the CDR3 is TGTGCCAGCAAGCCAGAGGACTACTACAATGAGCAGTCCTTC. The encoded protein is CASKPEDYYNEQSF.

This clonotype turned up a few times. A read error is possible here, since a much larger clone lies one base away. This chain connects TRBV4-2 to TRBJ1-2; D gene ambiguous. Germline lookup yields CDR1 LGHNA and CDR2 YNFKEQ. The CDR3 contains 15 residues. CDR3 in DNA: TGTTCCAGCAGCCAAGATGGCAGGACTGACTATGGCTACACCTTC. This gives the protein CSSSQDGRTDYGYTF.

Ten or more counts support this clonotype. J is TRBJ2-3 and V is TRBV6-1; weak D call: TRBD2 (5 bases). Looked up from germline, CDR1 is MNHNS and CDR2 is SASEGT. The V end lost 7 bases, the J end lost 6 bases, and 14 bases lay between the germline ends. CDR3 length equals 13 residues. The CDR3: CASNIVRGDTQYF. The CDR3 DNA is TGTGCCAGCAATATTGTCCGCGGGGATACGCAGTATTTT.

The chain is built from TRBV12-3 or TRBV12-4 and TRBJ1-4; D not resolved. V lost 10 bases, J lost 9 bases, and 15 bases lay in between. CDR3 length: 12 amino acids. In nucleotides, the CDR3 is TGTGCCAACACTACTCGAGCTAAAAAACTGTTTTTT. Protein product: CANTTRAKKLFF.

Regarding this clonotype: One end of the junction does not line up with germline, which may come from a read error. The gene calls are TRBV19 and TRBJ1-2; 9 nucleotides align to TRBD1. The CDR3 contains 14 residues. CDR1 is LNHDA and CDR2 is SQIVND in the germline V gene (reference sequence). CDR3 in DNA: TGTACCAGTAGTATTCCGACAGGGGGCTATGGCTACACCTTC. Amino acid sequence: CTSSIPTGGYGYTF. The full variable domain, rest sourced from reference TRBV19 and TRBJ1-2, is DGGITQSPKYLFRKEGQNVTLSCEQNLNHDAMYWYRQDPGQGLRLIYYSQIVNDFQKGDIAEGYSVSREKKESFPLTVTSAQKNPTAFYLCTSSIPTGGYGYTFGSGTRLTVV.

Concerning this clonotype itself: The junction does not match germline at one end; this may be a read error. The chain recombines TRBV29-1 with TRBJ2-7; 8 bases fit TRBD2. Per the germline V gene, CDR1 is SQVTM and CDR2 is ANQGSEA. There are 14 residues in the CDR3. In DNA form, the CDR3 reads TGCGGCGCTCGAGGAGGCGGGGGGCCCTACGAACAGTACTTC. It yields the protein CGARGGGGPYEQYF.

Points on this clonotype: Likely a read error: the CDR3 ends without its conserved phenylalanine or tryptophan. The chain couples TRBV29-1 to TRBJ2-1; perhaps TRBD2 as D (5 bases). CDR1 is SQVTM and CDR2 is ANQGSEA in the germline V gene. This CDR3 is 12 amino acids long. V was shortened by 4 bases and J by 11 bases, with 15 bases between the two germline ends. CDR3 in amino acids: CSVGVGGFQQFY. The CDR3 DNA sequence: TGCAGCGTTGGGGTGGGCGGGTTTCAGCAGTTCTAC.

The chain joins TRBV7-9 to TRBJ2-5; 7 bases are shared with TRBD1. J was trimmed by 4 bases and V by 3 bases; bases with no gene match: 8. The germline V gene has CDR1 SEHNR and CDR2 FQNEAQ (reference sequence). CDR3 length: 15 residues. The CDR3 protein is CASSLGQKVLETQYF. In DNA form, the CDR3 reads TGTGCCAGCAGCTTGGGACAGAAGGTTTTAGAGACCCAGTACTTC. The variable domain in full, completed from reference TRBV7-9 and TRBJ2-5, reads DTGVSQNPRHKITKRGQNVTFRCDPISEHNRLYWYRQTLGQGPEFLTYFQNEAQLEKSRLLSDRFSAERPKGSFSTLEIQRTEQGDSAMYLCASSLGQKVLETQYFGPGTRLLVL.

Worth noting for this clonotype: Lacking the conserved final phenylalanine or tryptophan, this CDR3 likely reflects a read error. The chain links TRBV12-3 or TRBV12-4 to TRBJ1-2, with D hard to call. This CDR3 comprises 12 residues. Here the CDR3 reads CANSSTSYGYTL. The CDR3 DNA follows: TGTGCCAACAGTTCTACATCCTATGGCTACACCCTC.

About this clonotype itself: A much larger clone lies a single base off, so this may be a read error. V and J are TRBV5-1 and TRBJ1-5; a weak D match, TRBD2 (7 bases). The J call may be mistaken, given a closer DNA end match to TRBJ2-3. The length of the CDR3 is 13 residues. Germline V gene data show CDR1 as SGHRS and CDR2 as YFSETQ. The CDR3 DNA reads as TGCGCCAGCAGTGAGGGGGGGCCTCAGCCCCAGTATTTT. Its translation is CASSEGGPQPQYF.

This clonotype is judged medium-sized. The chain recombines TRBV11-2 with TRBJ2-1; D is possibly TRBD1 (6 bases). V gave up 5 bases and J gave up 7 bases, with 12 bases separating them. Germline CDR1 SGHAT, CDR2 FQNNGV. The CDR3 runs to 13 residues. CDR3 residues: CASSPTGYNEQFF. CDR3 in DNA: TGTGCCAGCAGCCCTACAGGGTATAATGAGCAGTTCTTC.

Details on this clonotype: Because the CDR3 is missing its conserved closing phenylalanine or tryptophan, this is likely a read error. This chain uses TRBV29-1 with TRBJ2-7, with TRBD2 identical over 9 bases. From germline, CDR1 is SQVTM and CDR2 ANQGSEA. This CDR3 has 19 amino acids. This CDR3 is CSVGLDPGPSGRTHYGQYL. Here the CDR3 DNA reads TGCAGCGTTGGACTGGACCCCGGGCCCAGCGGGAGGACTCACTACGGGCAGTACTTA.

The chain joins TRBV27 to TRBJ1-2; D remains unclear. Trimming shortened V by 3 bases and J by 4 bases, and 12 bases separated the two germline ends. Germline CDR1 MNHEY, CDR2 SMNVEV (reference sequence). This CDR3 spans 14 amino acids. CDR3 DNA: TGTGCCAGCAGTTTCGGGATTGGGCCCTATGGCTACACCTTC. Residues: CASSFGIGPYGYTF.

Notes on this clonotype: Given a much more abundant clone one base away, this may be a read error. CDR3 DNA sequence: TGTGCCAGCACTTTCCGGCTGGGTCGCGATACGCAGTATTTT. Translating gives CASTFRLGRDTQYF. The chain couples TRBV28 to TRBJ2-3; D is unclear. The CDR3 runs 14 residues. V was trimmed by 7 bases and J by 6 bases, leaving 17 bases between them. The V gene's germline CDR1 is MDHEN and CDR2 SYDVKM.

This clonotype was detected ten times or more. The rearrangement links TRBV25-1 to TRBJ2-2, with 13 bases identical to TRBD2. CDR1 MGHDK and CDR2 SYGVNS come from the germline V gene. J gave up 2 bases and V 6 bases, and 3 bases lay outside the gene matches. This CDR3 has 16 residues. This chain's CDR3 is CASRRTSGRNTGELFF. The CDR3 nucleotides are TGTGCCAGCAGGAGGACTAGCGGGAGAAACACCGGGGAGCTGTTTTTT.

J is TRBJ2-5 and V is TRBV10-3; TRBD2 agrees at 8 bases. The CDR3 covers 14 residues. Germline V lookup: CDR1 ENHRY, CDR2 SYGVKD. Unmatched junction bases numbered 0, after V lost 2 bases and J lost 1 base. The CDR3 bases are TGTGCCATCAGTGAGGCGGGGGGCCAAGAGACCCAGTACTTC. It specifies CAISEAGGQETQYF.

A note on this clonotype: A much larger clone sits a single nucleotide away, making a read error possible. This chain joins TRBV6-2 or TRBV6-3 and TRBJ2-1; D is ambiguous. Germline lookup yields CDR1 MNHEY and CDR2 SVGEGT. The V end was cut by 7 bases, the J end by 5 bases, with 18 bases between. CDR3 size: 15 residues. The CDR3 DNA is TGTGCCAGCATTCGATTAGGTAGTCTGCACAATGAGCAGTTCTTC. Translation gives CASIRLGSLHNEQFF.

About this clonotype itself: This CDR3 fails to terminate in the conserved phenylalanine or tryptophan, so it likely reflects a read error. No DNA is shown, since the ends of the CDR3 on it are uncertain; the CDR3 is the one TCRdb lists. V is TRBV29-1 and J is TRBJ2-7; TRBD2 is taken as the D call from the table, unchecked against the DNA. The V gene's germline CDR1 is SQVTM and CDR2 ANQGSEA. Counting both end residues, the CDR3 totals 12 amino acids. This CDR3 is CSAGLARNERYL.

Ten or more counts support this clonotype. The chain recombines TRBV28 with TRBJ2-1; TRBD2 is a possible D gene (6 bases). This CDR3 comprises 16 residues. Germline CDR1 is MDHEN and CDR2 is SYDVKM. The V end lost 5 bases, the J end lost 5 bases, and 19 bases lay between the germline ends. The CDR3 here is CASSPYLSGKNNEQFF. The CDR3 DNA is TGTGCCAGCAGTCCATACCTTAGCGGAAAAAACAATGAGCAGTTCTTC. Complete variable domain (other parts from reference TRBV28 and TRBJ2-1): DVKVTQSSRYLVKRTGEKVFLECVQDMDHENMFWYRQDPGLGLRLIYFSYDVKMKEKGDIPEGYSVSREKKERFSLILESASTNQTSMYLCASSPYLSGKNNEQFFGPGTRLTVL.

Concerning this clonotype itself: Since the CDR3 does not end with the conserved phenylalanine or tryptophan, this likely comes from a read error. The chain joins TRBV29-1 to TRBJ2-5; 15 nucleotides agree with TRBD2. Germline V gene data show CDR1 as SQVTM and CDR2 as ANQGSEA. CDR3 size: 16 residues. The CDR3 sequence: CSVAGLAGGPREAQYL. CDR3 DNA sequence: TGCAGCGTTGCCGGACTAGCGGGAGGGCCTAGAGAGGCCCAGTACTTA.

In regard to this clonotype: The junction and the germline gene differ at one end; a read error may be behind it. The chain couples TRBV11-3 to TRBJ2-3; D remains unclear. This CDR3 comprises 13 residues. Germline CDR1 and CDR2: SGHNT and YENEEA. The CDR3 sequence: CASNPDVTVTQYF. The CDR3 DNA follows: TGTGCCAGCAACCCGGACGTCACAGTTACGCAGTATTTT.